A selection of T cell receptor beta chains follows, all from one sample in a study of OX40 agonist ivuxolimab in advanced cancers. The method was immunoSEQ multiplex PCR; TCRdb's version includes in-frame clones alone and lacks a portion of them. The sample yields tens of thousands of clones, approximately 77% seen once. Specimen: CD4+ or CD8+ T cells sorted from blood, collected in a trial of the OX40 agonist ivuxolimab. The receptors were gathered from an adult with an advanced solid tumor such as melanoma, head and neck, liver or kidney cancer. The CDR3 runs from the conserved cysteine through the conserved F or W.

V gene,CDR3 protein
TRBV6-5,CASSISGSGGTQYF
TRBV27,CASRLKSSSYEQYF
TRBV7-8,CASSLASQGDNQPQHF
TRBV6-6,CASRLAESYNEQFF
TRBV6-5,CASRGGGYEQYF
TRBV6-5,CASSYPYTGELFF
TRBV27,CASSLFASGGQETQYF
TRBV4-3,CASSQNSGRVADTQYF
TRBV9,CASSVVGANTEAFF
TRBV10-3,CAIKPGLAGSQETQYF
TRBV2,CASSGTDQPQHF
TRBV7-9,CASSLGSPAGPGWDEQYF
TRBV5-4,CASSLTWADGELFF
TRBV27,CASSFEGRTEAPYEQYF
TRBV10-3,CAISASLGLAYEQYF
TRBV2,CASGVESNQPQHF
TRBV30,CILHYTGELFF
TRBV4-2,CASSQNDRGSGNTIYF
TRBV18,CASSPRVAAHTDTQYF
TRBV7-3,CASSLSGGNQPQHF
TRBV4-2,CASSRPGQSYEQYF
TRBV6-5,CASSEKREATDTQYF
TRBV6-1,CASSEASGQGGGYTF
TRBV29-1,CSVEKTGVGGEQYF
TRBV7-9,CASSSDIGETQYF
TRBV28,CASSSRLAGGNYNEQFF
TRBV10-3,CAIRGTGINTDTQYF
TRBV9,CASSPGGSQVQYF
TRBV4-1,CASSPPGLAGAGKETQYF
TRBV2,CASKVALSAGELFF
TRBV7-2,CASSLRSGVGGKTQYF
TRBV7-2,CASTPLTSGSSYEQYF
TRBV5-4,CASSSPAGSGKETQYF
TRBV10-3,CAISEALFNGYTF
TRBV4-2,CASSQVGGPSQETQYF
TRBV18,CASSSGHGTDTQYF
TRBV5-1,CASSLPGTGNTEAFF
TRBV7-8,CASRVTSERAQGEQFF
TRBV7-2,CASSLPGEEAFF